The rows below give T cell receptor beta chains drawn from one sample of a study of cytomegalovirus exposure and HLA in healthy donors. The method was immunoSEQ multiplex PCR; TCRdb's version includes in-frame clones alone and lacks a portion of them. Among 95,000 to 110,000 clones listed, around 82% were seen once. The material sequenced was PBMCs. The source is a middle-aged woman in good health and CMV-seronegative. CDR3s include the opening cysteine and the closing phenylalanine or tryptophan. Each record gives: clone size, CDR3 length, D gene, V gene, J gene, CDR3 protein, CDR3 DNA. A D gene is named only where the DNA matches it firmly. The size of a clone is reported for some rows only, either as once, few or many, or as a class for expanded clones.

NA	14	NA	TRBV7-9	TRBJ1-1	CASSLEAGGTEAFF	TGTGCCAGCAGCTTAGAAGCAGGAGGGACTGAAGCTTTCTTT
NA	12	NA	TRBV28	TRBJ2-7	CASSPLVNRQYF	TGTGCCAGCAGTCCCCTAGTGAATCGGCAGTACTTC
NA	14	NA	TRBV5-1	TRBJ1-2	CASSLGGINYGYTF	TGCGCCAGCAGCTTGGGAGGGATAAACTATGGCTACACCTTC
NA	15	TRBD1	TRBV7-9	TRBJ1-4	CASSSPQGLYEKLFF	TGTGCCAGCAGCTCCCCACAGGGGCTTTATGAAAAACTGTTTTTT
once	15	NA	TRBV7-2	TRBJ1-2	CASSSSSGTNYGYTF	TGTGCCAGCAGCTCTTCCTCGGGTACTAACTATGGCTACACCTTC
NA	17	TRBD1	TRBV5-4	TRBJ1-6	CASSLYRDRGRGSPLHF	TGTGCCAGCAGCTTGTACCGGGACAGGGGTAGAGGATCACCCCTCCACTTT
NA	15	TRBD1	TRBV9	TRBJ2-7	CASSEGDSEVYEQYF	TGTGCCAGCAGCGAGGGGGACAGCGAGGTCTACGAGCAGTACTTC
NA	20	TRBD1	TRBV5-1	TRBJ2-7	CASSLDNQIRQGASSYEQYF	TGCGCCAGCAGCTTGGACAACCAGATACGGCAGGGGGCTAGCTCCTACGAGCAGTACTTC
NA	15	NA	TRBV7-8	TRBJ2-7	CASSFYSDSPYEQYF	TGTGCCAGCAGCTTTTATAGTGACAGCCCCTACGAGCAGTACTTC
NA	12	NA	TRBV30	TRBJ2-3	CAWSSSADTQYF	TGTGCCTGGAGTAGTTCAGCAGATACGCAGTATTTT
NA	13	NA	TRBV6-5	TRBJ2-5	CASTQTSTETQYF	TGTGCCAGCACCCAAACTAGCACGGAGACCCAGTACTTC
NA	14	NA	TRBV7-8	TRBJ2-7	CASSPRQGGDEQYF	TGTGCCAGCAGCCCACGACAGGGAGGTGACGAGCAGTACTTC
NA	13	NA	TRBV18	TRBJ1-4	CASSPSGVEKLFF	TGTGCCAGCTCACCATCAGGTGTAGAAAAACTGTTTTTT
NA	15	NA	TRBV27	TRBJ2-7	CASSLRDFPPYEQYF	TGTGCCAGCAGTTTAAGAGATTTTCCGCCCTACGAGCAGTACTTC
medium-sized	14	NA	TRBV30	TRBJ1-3	CAWNSVKIGNTIYF	TGTGCCTGGAATTCGGTTAAAATCGGAAACACCATATATTTT
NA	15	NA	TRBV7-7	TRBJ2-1	CASSLGLGVGGEQFF	TGTGCTAGCAGCTTGGGACTCGGGGTGGGGGGTGAGCAGTTCTTC
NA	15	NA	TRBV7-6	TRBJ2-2	CASSSAAAWTGELFF	TGTGCCAGCAGCTCCGCAGCGGCTTGGACCGGGGAGCTGTTTTTT
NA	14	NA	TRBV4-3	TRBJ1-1	CASSPGAGGPEAFF	TGCGCCAGCAGCCCCGGTGCCGGGGGACCTGAAGCTTTCTTT
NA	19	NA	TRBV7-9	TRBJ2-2	CASSLGSVKGPANTGELFF	TGTGCCAGCAGCTTAGGATCTGTAAAGGGGCCCGCGAACACCGGGGAGCTGTTTTTT
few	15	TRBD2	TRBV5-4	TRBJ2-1	CASSLSGRANNEQFF	TGTGCCAGCAGCTTGAGCGGGAGGGCCAATAATGAGCAGTTCTTC
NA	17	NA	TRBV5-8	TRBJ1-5	CASSPRGGGGSNQPQHF	TGTGCCAGCAGCCCGAGGGGGGGCGGTGGTAGCAATCAGCCCCAGCATTTT
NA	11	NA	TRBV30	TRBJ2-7	CAWSLSWEQYF	TGTGCCTGGAGCCTTAGCTGGGAGCAGTACTTC
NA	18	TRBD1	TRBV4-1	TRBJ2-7	CASSQPLLGQGKNYEQYF	TGCGCCAGCAGCCAACCACTTCTGGGACAGGGTAAAAACTACGAGCAGTACTTC
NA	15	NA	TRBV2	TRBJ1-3	CASTPRVYSGNTIYF	TGTGCCAGCACTCCTCGGGTATACTCTGGAAACACCATATATTTT
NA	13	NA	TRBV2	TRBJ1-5	CASQGSLNQPQHF	TGTGCCAGTCAGGGGTCCTTAAATCAGCCCCAGCATTTT
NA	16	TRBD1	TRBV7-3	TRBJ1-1	CASSPHGTGVYTEAFF	TGTGCCAGCAGCCCTCACGGGACAGGGGTTTACACTGAAGCTTTCTTT
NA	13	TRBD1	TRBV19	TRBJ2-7	CASSPTRGNEQYF	TGTGCCAGTAGTCCCACCAGGGGGAACGAGCAGTACTTC
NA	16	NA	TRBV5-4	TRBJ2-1	CASSPGGVISYNEQFF	TGTGCCAGCAGCCCCGGAGGGGTAATCTCCTACAATGAGCAGTTCTTC
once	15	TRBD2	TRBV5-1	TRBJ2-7	CASSWGREGPYEQYF	TGCGCCAGCAGCTGGGGGAGGGAGGGGCCCTACGAGCAGTACTTC
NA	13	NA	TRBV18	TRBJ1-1	CATSGGRNTEAFF	TGTGCCACCTCGGGGGGACGGAACACTGAAGCTTTCTTT
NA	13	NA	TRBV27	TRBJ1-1	CASRGAGNTEAFF	TGTGCCAGCCGGGGGGCAGGGAACACTGAAGCTTTCTTT
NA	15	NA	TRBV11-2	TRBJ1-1	CASSLGQVMNTEAFF	TGTGCCAGCAGCTTAGGACAGGTAATGAACACTGAAGCTTTCTTT
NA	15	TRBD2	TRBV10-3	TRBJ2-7	CAMRVRQTSRLEQYF	TGTGCCATGAGGGTGCGTCAGACTAGCCGTCTAGAGCAGTACTTC
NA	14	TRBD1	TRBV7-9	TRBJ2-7	CASSSTGASYEQYF	TGTGCCAGCAGTTCCACAGGGGCCTCCTACGAGCAGTACTTC
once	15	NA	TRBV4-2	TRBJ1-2	CASSQTGSRAYGYTF	TGTGCCAGCAGCCAAACAGGGTCGAGAGCCTATGGCTACACCTTC
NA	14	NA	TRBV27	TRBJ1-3	CASSTFGSGNTIYF	TGTGCCAGCAGTACCTTCGGCTCTGGAAACACCATATATTTT
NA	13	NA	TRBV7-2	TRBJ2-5	CASSSTGWQTQYF	TGTGCCAGCAGCTCCACAGGGTGGCAGACCCAGTACTTC
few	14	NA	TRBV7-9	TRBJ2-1	CASSFAGSVNEQFF	TGTGCCAGCAGCTTTGCCGGGAGTGTAAATGAGCAGTTCTTC
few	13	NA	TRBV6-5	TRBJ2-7	CASSIPGTYEQYF	TGTGCCAGCAGTATCCCGGGAACTTACGAGCAGTACTTC
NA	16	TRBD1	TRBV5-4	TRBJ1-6	CASSRPSGQGYSPLHF	TGTGCCAGCAGCCGCCCCTCCGGACAGGGTTATTCACCCCTCCACTTT
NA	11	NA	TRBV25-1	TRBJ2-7	CASSRYYEQYF	TGTGCCAGCAGTCGATACTACGAGCAGTACTTC
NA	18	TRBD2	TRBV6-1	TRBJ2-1	CASSEALGGPGTHNEQFF	TGTGCCAGCAGTGAAGCGCTGGGAGGGCCAGGGACTCACAATGAGCAGTTCTTC
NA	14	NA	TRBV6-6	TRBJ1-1	CASSYKARGTEAFF	TGTGCCAGCAGTTACAAAGCTAGAGGGACTGAAGCTTTCTTT
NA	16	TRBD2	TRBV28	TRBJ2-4	CASSSSGSWAKNIQYF	TGTGCCAGCAGCTCTAGCGGGAGTTGGGCCAAAAACATTCAGTACTTC
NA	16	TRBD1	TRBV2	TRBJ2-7	CASSEFFSGQNYEQYF	TGTGCCAGCTCCGAGTTTTTTTCGGGACAGAACTACGAGCAGTACTTC
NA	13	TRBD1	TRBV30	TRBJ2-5	CAWEGQGTETQYF	TGTGCCTGGGAGGGACAGGGAACAGAGACCCAGTACTTC
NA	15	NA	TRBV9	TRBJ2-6	CASSGSGAGANVLTF	TGTGCCAGCAGCGGGTCGGGAGCTGGGGCCAACGTCCTGACTTTC
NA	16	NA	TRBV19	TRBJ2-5	CASSIDAGVGGETQYF	TGTGCCAGTAGTATAGATGCCGGGGTGGGGGGAGAGACCCAGTACTTC
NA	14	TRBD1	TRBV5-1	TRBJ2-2	CASSLGQGTGELFF	TGCGCCAGCAGCTTGGGACAGGGAACCGGGGAGCTGTTTTTT
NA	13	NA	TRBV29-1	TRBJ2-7	CSVLRQDRYEQYF	TGCAGCGTCCTCAGACAGGATCGCTACGAGCAGTACTTC